Following are 6 T cell receptor beta chains from one sample sequenced in a study of regulatory T cells in long-lasting Graves disease. TCR beta libraries were built with iRepertoire HTBI primers and Arm-PCR of CDR3 regions. MiXCR was run by TCRdb on the multiplex PCR reads, yielding one entry per CDR3 protein. The sample contains about 660,000 distinct CDR3 sequences, roughly 30% of which appear only once. Time point reported: persistent/refractory GD, antithyroid drugs over 5 years with positive TRAb. Following extraction of RNA from PBMCs, that RNA was used to make the TCR library. The sequences come from peripheral blood mononuclear cells (PBMCs), collected when the disease was refractory, from a patient treated with antithyroid drugs. The origin of the receptors is a female donor with Graves disease.

This clonotype was seen ten or more times. The chain joins TRBV10-3 to TRBJ2-7, with D perhaps matching TRBD2 (7 bases). The ends were cut back, 0 bases at V and 4 bases at J, with 16 bases in the middle. This CDR3 is built from 16 residues. Germline V gives CDR1 ENHRY, CDR2 SYGVKD. In DNA, the CDR3 is TGTGCCATCAGTGAGTCGAGTGTCGGGGGGCTGTACGAGCAGTACTTC. It translates to CAISESSVGGLYEQYF.

This clonotype came up a few times. This chain links TRBV18 with TRBJ2-5; D unclear. V gave up 2 bases and J gave up 3 bases, with 10 bases separating them. In germline, CDR1 is KGHSH, CDR2 LQKENI. CDR3 size: 14 residues. Here the CDR3 reads CASSPLDGEETQYF. The CDR3 region has the DNA TGTGCCAGCTCACCATTGGACGGAGAAGAGACCCAGTACTTC.

The J gene is TRBJ2-7, the V gene TRBV5-1; D ambiguous. V lost 5 bases, J lost 0 bases, and 12 bases lay in between. This CDR3 region has 14 residues. From germline, CDR1 is SGHRS and CDR2 YFSETQ. CDR3: CASSPDPSSYEQYF. In nucleotides, the CDR3 is TGCGCCAGCAGTCCCGACCCAAGCTCCTACGAGCAGTACTTC.

This clonotype was observed at least ten times. The rearrangement joins TRBV6-1 to TRBJ2-7; 7 bases line up with TRBD1. The CDR3 extends over 13 amino acids. V shed 5 bases and J 5 bases; nucleotides not matched to a gene: 6. Germline V lookup: CDR1 MNHNS, CDR2 SASEGT. The CDR3 is CASSRDSRNEQYF. CDR3 nucleotide sequence: TGTGCCAGCAGTCGGGACAGCCGGAACGAGCAGTACTTC.

This clonotype was seen a handful of times. The chain carries TRBV10-1 and TRBJ1-1; D not certain. CDR3 length equals 13 residues. Germline CDR1 and CDR2: WNHNN and SYGVQD (reference sequence). V lost 6 bases and J 0 bases, leaving 8 bases between the germline ends. The CDR3 loop is CASREKLNTEAFF. CDR3 in DNA: TGCGCCAGCAGAGAAAAATTGAACACTGAAGCTTTCTTT.

This clonotype was seen a handful of times. This chain links TRBV7-2 with TRBJ1-5; no reliable D call. Trimming cost V 5 bases and J 3 bases, with 14 bases left between them. This CDR3 has 15 amino acids. Germline values: CDR1 SGHTA, CDR2 FQGNSA. The CDR3 sequence: CASSPIGLSNQPQHF. The CDR3 DNA follows: TGTGCCAGCAGCCCGATAGGCCTTTCCAATCAGCCCCAGCATTTT.